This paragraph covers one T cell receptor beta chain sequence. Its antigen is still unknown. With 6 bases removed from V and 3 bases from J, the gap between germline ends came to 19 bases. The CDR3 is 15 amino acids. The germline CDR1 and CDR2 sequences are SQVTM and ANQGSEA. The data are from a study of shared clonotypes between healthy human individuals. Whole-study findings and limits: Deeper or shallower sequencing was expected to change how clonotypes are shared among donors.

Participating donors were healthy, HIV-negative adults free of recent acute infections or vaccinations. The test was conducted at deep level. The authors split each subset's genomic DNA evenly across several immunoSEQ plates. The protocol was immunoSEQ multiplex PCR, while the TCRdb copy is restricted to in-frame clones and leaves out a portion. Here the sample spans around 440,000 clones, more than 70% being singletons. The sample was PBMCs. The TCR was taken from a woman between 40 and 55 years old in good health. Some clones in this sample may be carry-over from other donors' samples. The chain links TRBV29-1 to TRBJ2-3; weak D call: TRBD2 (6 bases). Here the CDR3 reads CSVPPWGRSTDTQYF. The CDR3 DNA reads TGCAGCGTCCCCCCGTGGGGGAGGTCGACAGATACGCAGTATTTT.